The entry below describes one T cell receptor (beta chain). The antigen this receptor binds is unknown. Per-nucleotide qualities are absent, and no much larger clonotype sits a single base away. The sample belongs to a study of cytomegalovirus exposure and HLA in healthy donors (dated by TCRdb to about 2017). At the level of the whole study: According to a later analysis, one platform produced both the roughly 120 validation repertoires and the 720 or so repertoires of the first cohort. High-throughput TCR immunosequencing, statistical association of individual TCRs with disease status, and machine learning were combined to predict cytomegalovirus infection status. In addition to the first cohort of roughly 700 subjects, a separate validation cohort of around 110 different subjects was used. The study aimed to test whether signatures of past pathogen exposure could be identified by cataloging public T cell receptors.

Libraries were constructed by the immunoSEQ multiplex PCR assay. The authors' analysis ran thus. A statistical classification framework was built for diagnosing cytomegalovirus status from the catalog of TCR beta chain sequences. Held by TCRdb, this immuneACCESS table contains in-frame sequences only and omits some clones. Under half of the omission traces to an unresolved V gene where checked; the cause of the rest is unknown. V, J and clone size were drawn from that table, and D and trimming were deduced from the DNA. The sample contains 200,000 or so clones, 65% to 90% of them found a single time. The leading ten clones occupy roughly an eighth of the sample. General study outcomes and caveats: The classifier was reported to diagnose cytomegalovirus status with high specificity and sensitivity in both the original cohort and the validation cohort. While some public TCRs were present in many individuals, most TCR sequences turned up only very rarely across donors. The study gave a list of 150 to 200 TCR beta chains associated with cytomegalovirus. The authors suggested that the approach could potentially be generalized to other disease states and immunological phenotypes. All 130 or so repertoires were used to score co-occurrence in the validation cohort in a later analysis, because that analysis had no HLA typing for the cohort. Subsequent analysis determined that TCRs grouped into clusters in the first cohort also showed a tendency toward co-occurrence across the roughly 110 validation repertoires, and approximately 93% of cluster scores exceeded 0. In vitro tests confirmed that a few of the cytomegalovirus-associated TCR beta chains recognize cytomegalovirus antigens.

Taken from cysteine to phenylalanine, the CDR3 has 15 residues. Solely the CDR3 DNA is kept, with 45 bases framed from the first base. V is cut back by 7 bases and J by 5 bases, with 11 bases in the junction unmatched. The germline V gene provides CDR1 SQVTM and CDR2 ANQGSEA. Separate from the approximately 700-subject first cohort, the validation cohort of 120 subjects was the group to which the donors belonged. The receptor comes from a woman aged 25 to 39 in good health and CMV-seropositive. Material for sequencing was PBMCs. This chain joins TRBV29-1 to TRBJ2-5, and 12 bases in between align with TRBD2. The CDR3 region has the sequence CSAPRLAGGGETQYF. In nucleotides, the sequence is TGCAGCGCTCCTCGGCTAGCGGGAGGGGGGGAGACCCAGTACTTC.